Listed below are T cell receptor beta chains from one sample, sequenced in a study of blood T cell repertoires in COVID-19. Libraries were prepared by immunoSEQ multiplex PCR; TCRdb keeps only in-frame clonotypes and omits some of them. The sample contains about 320,000 clones, approximately 84% of which appear only once. Sequencing was performed on PBMCs or T cells enriched from blood (not recorded which). These receptor sequences come from a woman under 30 who had recovered from COVID-19. Both conserved end residues are part of each CDR3. D genes are given only for firm matches. Rows may omit the clone size; those that give it use once, few, many or a size class.

j_call d_call clone_size v_call cdr3_nt cdr3_aa
TRBJ1-1 NA NA TRBV5-5 TGTGCCAGCAGCTTGACGGTGAACACTGAAGCTTTCTTT CASSLTVNTEAFF
TRBJ2-6 NA NA TRBV28 TGTGCCAGCAGTTTAGGCTTCTCTGGGGCCAACGTCCTGACTTTC CASSLGFSGANVLTF
TRBJ2-5 NA NA TRBV3-1/TRBV3-2 TGTGCCAGCAGCCAAGTGCCAGGCCAAGAGACCCAGTACTTC CASSQVPGQETQYF
TRBJ1-1 TRBD1 NA TRBV6-5 TGTGCCAGCCGCGACAGGGGAAACACTGAAGCTTTCTTT CASRDRGNTEAFF
TRBJ1-1 NA NA TRBV30 TGTGCCTGGAGTGGACAGCTGAACACTGAAGCTTTCTTT CAWSGQLNTEAFF
TRBJ2-7 TRBD1 NA TRBV5-4 TGTGCCAGCAGCTGGGGCCAGGGGGTTTCCTACGAGCAGTACTTC CASSWGQGVSYEQYF
TRBJ1-5 NA NA TRBV5-1 TGCGCCAGCAGCTTGGGGGAGTGGGACAATCAGCCCCAGCATTTT CASSLGEWDNQPQHF
TRBJ2-3 TRBD2 NA TRBV7-9 TGTGCCAGCAGCTTCAGCACGCCCGGGACTAGCGGGGTGATAGATACGCAGTATTTT CASSFSTPGTSGVIDTQYF
TRBJ1-5 TRBD1 few TRBV27 TGTGCCAGCAGTCGGGACAGATATCAGCCCCAGCATTTT CASSRDRYQPQHF
TRBJ1-5 TRBD1 NA TRBV24-1 TGTGCCACCAGTGACGCAACCGACAGGGGAGGTCAGCCCCAGCATTTT CATSDATDRGGQPQHF
TRBJ2-1 TRBD2 NA TRBV5-1 TGCGCCAGCAGCGAAACTAGCGGCTCCTACAATGAGCAGTTCTTC CASSETSGSYNEQFF
TRBJ2-7 NA few TRBV5-6 TGTGCCAGCAGCATGGACGGCGAGCAGTACTTC CASSMDGEQYF
TRBJ1-5 TRBD1 once TRBV27 TGTGCCAGCGGCGGGACAGGGGGCGGTCCTCAGCCCCAGCATTTT CASGGTGGGPQPQHF
TRBJ1-1 NA NA TRBV2 TGTGCCAGCAGTGTTGAAGGGGAGAACACTGAAGCTTTCTTT CASSVEGENTEAFF
TRBJ2-3 TRBD2 NA TRBV11-2 TGTGCCAGCAGCATAACTAGCGGGGGGGAACGAGATACGCAGTATTTT CASSITSGGERDTQYF
TRBJ2-3 NA NA TRBV18 TGTGCCAGCTCACCCCGAGTCGGAGATACGCAGTATTTT CASSPRVGDTQYF
TRBJ1-2 TRBD1 few TRBV19 TGTGCCAGCACCACAACAGGGGGCGGGGGTCATTATGGCTACACCTTC CASTTTGGGGHYGYTF
TRBJ2-6 NA NA TRBV30 TGTGCCTGGAGTGGCGGAGGGACCTCCTCTGGGGCCAACGTCCTGACTTTC CAWSGGGTSSGANVLTF
TRBJ2-2 TRBD1 NA TRBV28 TGTGCCAGCAGTGGCGGGACAGGGGGTGCGAACACCGGGGAGCTGTTTTTT CASSGGTGGANTGELFF
TRBJ1-2 NA NA TRBV29-1 TGCAGCGTCCCGACAGACCTATATGGCTACACCTTC CSVPTDLYGYTF
TRBJ1-6 TRBD1 once TRBV11-2 TGTGCCAGCAGCTTAGGGCAGGGGGGTTCCTATAATTCACCCCTCCACTTT CASSLGQGGSYNSPLHF
TRBJ1-2 NA once TRBV19 TGTGCCAGTTCGGGGTATGGCTACACCTTC CASSGYGYTF
TRBJ2-7 TRBD1 NA TRBV5-6 TGTGCCAGCAGCTTGGACAGGGGGCTGGGAGAGCAGTACTTC CASSLDRGLGEQYF
TRBJ1-2 NA NA TRBV2 TGTGCCAGCAGTGACCATCCGGACACCTTCTATGGCTACACCTTC CASSDHPDTFYGYTF
TRBJ2-5 TRBD1 once TRBV24-1 TGTGCCACCACCTCCGGGACAGGGCCAGAGACCCAGTACTTC CATTSGTGPETQYF
TRBJ1-2 NA NA TRBV24-1 TGTGCCACCAGTGATTTACGCAGGGACTATGGCTACACCTTC CATSDLRRDYGYTF
TRBJ1-3 NA NA TRBV11-2 TGTGCCAGCAGCCCCCCCGAGGGAAACACCATATATTTT CASSPPEGNTIYF
TRBJ2-7 NA NA TRBV13 TGTGCCAGCAGCTTAGAATTTTTTAGAGGAACCCTCTCGAACGAGCAGTACTTC CASSLEFFRGTLSNEQYF
TRBJ2-3 NA NA TRBV10-3 TGTGCCATCAGTGACTTTTTACAAAGGACTACCGTAACTCCAGATACGCAGTATTTT CAISDFLQRTTVTPDTQYF
TRBJ1-1 TRBD1 NA TRBV10-1 TGCGCCAGCACCAGTCCCGGGACAGGGATGAACACTGAAGCTTTCTTT CASTSPGTGMNTEAFF
TRBJ1-3 NA NA TRBV6-6 TGTGCCAGCAGGCCCTGGGGGGGCCACTCTGGAAACACCATATATTTT CASRPWGGHSGNTIYF
TRBJ2-2 TRBD1 NA TRBV18 TGTGCCAGCTCATCCGTGGACAGGGCCGGCGGGGAGCTGTTTTTT CASSSVDRAGGELFF
TRBJ1-1 NA NA TRBV12-3/TRBV12-4 TGTGCCAGCAGTTCCTTCCTCCGTGAAGCTTTCTTT CASSSFLREAFF
TRBJ1-6 NA NA TRBV7-3 TGTGCCAGCAGCGTTGGACAGTATAATTCACCCCTCCACTTT CASSVGQYNSPLHF
TRBJ1-2 NA many TRBV2 TGTGCCAGCAGTGAAGGCAGGATCTATGGCTACACCTTC CASSEGRIYGYTF
TRBJ2-7 TRBD1 NA TRBV7-8 TGTGCCAGCAGCTTTGGACAGGGAGTCAACGAGCAGTACTTC CASSFGQGVNEQYF
TRBJ2-7 TRBD2 NA TRBV6-1 TGTGCCAGCAGTGTCTATGGCGGGAGAGGAGAGAACGAGCAGTACTTC CASSVYGGRGENEQYF
TRBJ2-1 NA NA TRBV9 TGTGCCAGCAGCGTAGTCGGCTACAATGAGCAGTTCTTC CASSVVGYNEQFF
TRBJ1-1 NA NA TRBV12-3/TRBV12-4 TGTGCCAGCAGTTTAGGCAGGGGAGAAGCTTTCTTT CASSLGRGEAFF
TRBJ1-6 NA few TRBV5-6 TGTGCCAGCAGCTTGGGACAGGAGAATTCACCCCTCCACTTT CASSLGQENSPLHF
TRBJ1-4 NA NA TRBV10-2 TGCGCCAGCAGTGACCGAGGAGAGAGAAAACTGTTTTTT CASSDRGERKLFF